This entry describes one TCR beta chain. This entry comes from a study of blood T cell repertoires in COVID-19. Trimming shortened V by 1 base and J by 0 bases, and 10 bases separated the two germline ends. This CDR3 comprises 17 residues. CDR1 is SGHTA, CDR2 FQGNSA, per germline. How the authors handled the data: Using reference gene primer amplification, nucleated cell counts were estimated. The table came from immunoSEQ multiplex PCR; TCRdb's copy has only in-frame clones and leaves some out. V, J and clone size are those of that table, while D and trimming were read from the DNA. The profile shows 280,000 or so clones, 83% of them singletons.

The chain recombines TRBV7-2 with TRBJ1-6; weak D call: TRBD1 (5 bases). This clonotype was obtained from a woman aged 45-65 years who had recovered from COVID-19. The source material was peripheral blood. CDR3 loop: CASSLGQLSSYNSPLHF. The CDR3, as DNA: TGTGCCAGCAGCTTAGGACAGCTGAGCTCCTATAATTCACCCCTCCACTTT.